One and the same sample provided the 10 T cell receptor beta chains below, sequenced in a study of T-cell memory formation after mild COVID-19. From the 5' RACE reads, TCRdb called clonotypes with MiXCR, one entry per CDR3 protein. The sample carries around 420,000 distinct CDR3 sequences, around 24% recorded once. The sequenced sample was PBMCs or a T cell subset sorted from them (not recorded which). These receptors all come from an adult woman who had mild COVID-19 (a few samples of this study predate the infection). Cell type and time point are not known.

The chain carries TRBV30 and TRBJ2-7; 8 nucleotides agree with TRBD2. V shed 4 bases, J shed 4 bases, and the junction held 6 bases outside the gene matches. Germline assignment: CDR1 GTSNPN and CDR2 SVGIG (reference sequence). The CDR3 contains 13 residues. In DNA form, the CDR3 reads TGTGCCTGGAAGCCTAGCGGGTCATACGAGCAGTACTTC. This gives the protein CAWKPSGSYEQYF.

This clonotype has at least ten counts. The V call is TRBV7-7, the J call TRBJ2-5; tentative D call: TRBD1 (7 bases). The germline V gene has CDR1 SSHAT and CDR2 FNYEAQ (reference sequence). CDR3 length: 15 residues. Deletions cut 4 bases from V and 2 bases from J, with 14 bases between. CDR3 sequence: CASSSGRTGQETQYF. In DNA, the CDR3 is TGTGCCAGCAGCTCAGGGAGGACAGGTCAAGAGACCCAGTACTTC.

A few counts support this clonotype. The gene calls are TRBV19 and TRBJ2-7, with TRBD1 matching over 8 bases. The V and J ends lost 4 bases and 1 base, in that order; junction bases with no gene match: 3. Looked up from germline, CDR1 is LNHDA and CDR2 is SQIVND (reference sequence). CDR3 length: 14 residues. CDR3 DNA sequence: TGTGCCAGTAGTAGGGGACAGGATTCCTACGAGCAGTACTTC. Translating it yields CASSRGQDSYEQYF.

The V gene is TRBV14, the J gene TRBJ1-1; D remains unclear. Germline V lookup: CDR1 SGHDN, CDR2 FVKESK. Between the trimmed V and J ends, which lost 3 bases and 1 base, there was a span of 9 bases. The CDR3 length is 14 residues. The CDR3 spells CASSHWMTNTEAFF. The CDR3 nucleotides read TGTGCCAGCAGCCACTGGATGACGAACACTGAAGCTTTCTTT.

The V and J genes are TRBV5-1 and TRBJ2-7; D possibly uses TRBD1 or TRBD2 (5 bases each). There are 16 residues in the CDR3. The V gene's germline CDR1 is SGHRS and CDR2 YFSETQ. V gave up 0 bases and J gave up 2 bases, with 15 bases separating them. CDR3 loop: CASSLVPGTETYEQYF. CDR3 sequence (DNA): TGCGCCAGCAGCTTGGTCCCGGGGACGGAGACCTACGAGCAGTACTTC.

Written as DNA, the CDR3 is TGTGCCACCAGCAGAGTGGGAGTGGCAGGGTTGTTCACTGAAGCTTTCTTT. It codes for CATSRVGVAGLFTEAFF. The chain employs TRBV15 and TRBJ1-1, with a weak D call TRBD1 (5 bases). There are 17 residues in the CDR3. Germline V lookup: CDR1 LNHNV, CDR2 YYDKDF (reference sequence). The ends were cut back, 1 base at V and 4 bases at J, with 19 bases in the middle. Using reference TRBV15 and TRBJ1-1 for the parts outside the CDR3, the full variable domain is DAMVIQNPRYQVTQFGKPVTLSCSQTLNHNVMYWYQQKSSQAPKLLFHYYDKDFNNEADTPDNFQSRRPNTSFCFLDIRSPGLGDTAMYLCATSRVGVAGLFTEAFFGQGTRLTVV.

This clonotype was observed a few times. V usage is TRBV23-1 and J usage is TRBJ2-1; 14 bases fit TRBD2. TRBV23-1 is flagged as an ORF with uncertain function. The J segment lost 4 bases and the V segment lost 0 bases, leaving 11 bases of the junction unmatched. The length of the CDR3 is 20 residues. CDR3 coding DNA: TGCGCCAGCAGTCAATCCCGGACTAGCGGGAGGTCCGGGGGTTACAATGAGCAGTTCTTC. It specifies CASSQSRTSGRSGGYNEQFF.

Only a few counts were recorded for this clonotype. The V call is TRBV10-3, the J call TRBJ2-7; 8 bases map to TRBD2. In germline, CDR1 is ENHRY, CDR2 SYGVKD. The ends lost 8 bases at V and 7 bases at J; junction bases unmatched: 7. There are 12 residues in the CDR3. The CDR3 sequence: CAIQAGAEEQYF. CDR3 bases: TGTGCCATCCAAGCGGGAGCGGAAGAGCAGTACTTC.

The chain is built from TRBV20-1 and TRBJ2-3; tentatively, D is TRBD2 (5 bases). The CDR3 consists of 13 residues. The germline CDR1 and CDR2 sequences are DFQATT and SNEGSKA (reference sequence). V lost 3 bases to trimming and J lost 4 bases, with 11 bases between them. The CDR3 spells CSARSRGSDTQYF. In DNA, the CDR3 is TGCAGTGCTAGGTCCCGGGGTTCAGATACGCAGTATTTT.

The table lists this clonotype with a few counts. V and J are TRBV11-3 and TRBJ2-7, with D perhaps matching TRBD2 (6 bases). The CDR3 loop spans 17 amino acids. The germline CDR1 and CDR2 sequences are SGHNT and YENEEA. The V end lost 0 bases, the J end lost 3 bases, and 18 bases lay between the germline ends. CDR3 in DNA: TGTGCCAGCAGCTTAGAGGTTTGGGCGGGGAAGAACTACGAGCAGTACTTC. Translating gives CASSLEVWAGKNYEQYF.